The T cell receptor (beta chain) under discussion was sequenced for a study of T cell repertoires in cytomegalovirus infection. Background on the study: The study used recently identified HLA-C-restricted and well-studied HLA-B-restricted CMV epitopes. Public TCR beta signatures marked donors with CMV infection and the matching HLA.

CDR1 and CDR2 from the germline V gene are LGHNA and YSLEER. J lost 7 bases, V lost 1 base, and 6 bases had no gene match. The length of the CDR3 is 16 residues. TCRdb re-analysed the reads in MiXCR, keeping a single row per CDR3 protein. The sample shows 100,000 to 150,000 distinct CDR3 sequences, about 31% of them seen only once. Study-level findings and limits: Cumulated frequencies of public TCR beta families served to identify carriers of CMV plus the relevant HLA.

About this clonotype itself: The antigen is undetermined.

The receptor's source is a human donor in good health (CMV status not recorded). Some clones in this sample may be carry-over from other donors' samples. Material: CD8+ T cells from cultured PBMCs, obtained from culture after CMV antigen stimulation. The genes are TRBV4-3 and TRBJ1-6; the match to TRBD1 covers 8 bases. The CDR3 nucleotides are TGCGCCAGCAGCCAAGGTCTGGACAGGGTCAATTCACCCCTCCACTTT. Protein: CASSQGLDRVNSPLHF.